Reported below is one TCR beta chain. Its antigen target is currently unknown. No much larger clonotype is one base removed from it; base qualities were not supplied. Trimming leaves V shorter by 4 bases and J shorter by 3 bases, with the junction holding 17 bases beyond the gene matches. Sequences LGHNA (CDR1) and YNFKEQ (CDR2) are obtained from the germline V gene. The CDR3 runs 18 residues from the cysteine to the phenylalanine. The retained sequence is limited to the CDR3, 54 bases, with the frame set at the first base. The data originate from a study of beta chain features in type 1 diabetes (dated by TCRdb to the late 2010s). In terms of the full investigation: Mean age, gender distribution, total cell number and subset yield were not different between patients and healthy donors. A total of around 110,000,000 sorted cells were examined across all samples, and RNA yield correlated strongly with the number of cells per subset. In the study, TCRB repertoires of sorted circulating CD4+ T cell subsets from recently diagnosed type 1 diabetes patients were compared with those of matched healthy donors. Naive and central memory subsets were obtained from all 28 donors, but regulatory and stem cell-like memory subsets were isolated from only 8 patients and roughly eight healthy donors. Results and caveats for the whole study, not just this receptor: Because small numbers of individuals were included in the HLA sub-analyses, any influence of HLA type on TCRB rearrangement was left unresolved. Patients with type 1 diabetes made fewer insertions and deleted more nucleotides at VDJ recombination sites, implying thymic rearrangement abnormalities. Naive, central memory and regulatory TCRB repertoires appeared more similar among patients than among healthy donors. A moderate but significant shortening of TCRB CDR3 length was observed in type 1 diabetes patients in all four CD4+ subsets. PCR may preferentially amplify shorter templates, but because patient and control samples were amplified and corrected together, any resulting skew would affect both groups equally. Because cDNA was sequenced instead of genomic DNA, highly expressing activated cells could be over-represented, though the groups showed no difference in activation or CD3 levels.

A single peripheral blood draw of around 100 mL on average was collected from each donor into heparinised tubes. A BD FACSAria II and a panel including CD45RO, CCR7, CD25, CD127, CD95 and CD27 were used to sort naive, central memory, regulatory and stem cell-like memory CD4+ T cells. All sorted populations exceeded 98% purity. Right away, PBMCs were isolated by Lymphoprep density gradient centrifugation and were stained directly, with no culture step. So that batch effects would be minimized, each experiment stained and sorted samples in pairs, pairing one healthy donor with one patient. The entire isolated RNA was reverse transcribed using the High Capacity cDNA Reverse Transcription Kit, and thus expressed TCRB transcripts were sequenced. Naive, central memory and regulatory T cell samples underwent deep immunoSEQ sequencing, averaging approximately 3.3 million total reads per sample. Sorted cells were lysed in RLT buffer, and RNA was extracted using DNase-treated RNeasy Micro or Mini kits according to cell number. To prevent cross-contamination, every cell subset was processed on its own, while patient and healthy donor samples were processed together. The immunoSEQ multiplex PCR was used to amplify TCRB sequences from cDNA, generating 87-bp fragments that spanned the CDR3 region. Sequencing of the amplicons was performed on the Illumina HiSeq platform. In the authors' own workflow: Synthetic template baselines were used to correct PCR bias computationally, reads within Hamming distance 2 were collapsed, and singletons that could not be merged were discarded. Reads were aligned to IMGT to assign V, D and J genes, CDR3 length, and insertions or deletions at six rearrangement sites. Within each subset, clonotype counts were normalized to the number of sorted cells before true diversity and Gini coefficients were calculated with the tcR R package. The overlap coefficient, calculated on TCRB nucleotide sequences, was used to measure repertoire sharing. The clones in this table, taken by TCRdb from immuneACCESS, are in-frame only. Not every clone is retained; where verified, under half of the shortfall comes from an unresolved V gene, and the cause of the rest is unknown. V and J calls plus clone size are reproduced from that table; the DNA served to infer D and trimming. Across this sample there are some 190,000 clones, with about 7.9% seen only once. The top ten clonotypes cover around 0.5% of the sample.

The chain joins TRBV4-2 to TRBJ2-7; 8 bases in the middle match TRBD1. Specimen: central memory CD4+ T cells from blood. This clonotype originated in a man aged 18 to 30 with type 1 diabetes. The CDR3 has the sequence CASSRLGLQGADYYEQYF. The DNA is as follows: TGTGCCAGCAGCCGCTTAGGTCTTCAGGGGGCGGACTACTACGAGCAGTACTTC.